These T cell receptor beta chains were read from a single sample in a study of human T cells and chemical hapten exposure. Via MiXCR, TCRdb re-called the RACE reads, giving one row per CDR3 protein. The sample yields approximately 74,000 distinct CDR3 sequences, approximately 35% seen once. Source: whole blood, taken in connection with sensitization to the hapten diphenylcyclopropenone (DPC). The receptors here all came from a man between 35 and 55 years old with alopecia areata. Some clones in this sample may be carry-over from other donors' samples. Each CDR3 is given with its conserved first and last residue. The D gene is left open where the match is weak. Size values are once, few and many counts, or a class for expanded clones, and some rows have none.

size | D | J | V | CDR3 | DNA
NA | NA | TRBJ2-7 | TRBV11-1 | CASSPESPTYEQYF | TGTGCCAGCAGCCCAGAAAGCCCAACCTACGAGCAGTACTTC
NA | TRBD2 | TRBJ2-3 | TRBV10-2 | CASSDLAGDVDTQYF | TGCGCCAGCAGTGATCTAGCGGGAGATGTAGATACGCAGTATTTT
NA | NA | TRBJ2-1 | TRBV28 | CASSLAGSLGEQFF | TGTGCCAGCAGTTTAGCAGGGAGCCTTGGTGAGCAGTTCTTC
NA | TRBD2 | TRBJ2-6 | TRBV7-2 | CASSVTGLAATRGRLPSGANVLTF | TGTGCCAGCAGCGTAACGGGACTAGCGGCAACCCGGGGGCGCCTCCCCTCTGGGGCCAACGTCCTGACTTTC
NA | NA | TRBJ2-2 | TRBV6-4 | CASSDNINTGELFF | TGTGCCAGCAGTGACAACATTAACACCGGGGAGCTGTTTTTT
few | NA | TRBJ2-7 | TRBV15 | CATSRVRGVLYEQYF | TGTGCCACCAGCAGAGTCAGGGGTGTCCTCTACGAGCAGTACTTC
NA | NA | TRBJ2-7 | TRBV18 | CASSPGTDLEQYF | TGTGCCAGCTCACCAGGGACTGACCTCGAGCAGTACTTC
few | NA | TRBJ2-3 | TRBV11-2 | CASSLDAASTDTQYF | TGTGCCAGCAGCTTAGATGCGGCTAGCACAGATACGCAGTATTTT
NA | TRBD2 | TRBJ2-1 | TRBV30 | CAWAAGLAANNEQFF | TGTGCCTGGGCAGCCGGACTAGCTGCAAACAATGAGCAGTTCTTC
NA | NA | TRBJ1-3 | TRBV9 | CASSAFQSSGNTIYF | TGTGCCAGCAGCGCCTTTCAGAGCTCTGGAAACACCATATATTTT
few | NA | TRBJ2-7 | TRBV6-6 | CASSRREYYEQYF | TGTGCCAGCAGTCGCCGGGAATACTACGAGCAGTACTTC
many | TRBD1 | TRBJ1-1 | TRBV5-1 | CASSLTGTGDGAFF | TGCGCCAGCAGCTTAACCGGGACAGGGGATGGAGCTTTCTTT
few | NA | TRBJ1-2 | TRBV4-2 | CASSRETGPAGYTF | TGTGCCAGCAGCCGAGAAACAGGGCCGGCCGGCTACACCTTC
NA | TRBD1 | TRBJ2-7 | TRBV28 | CASSNRDRGAWEQYF | TGTGCCAGCAGTAACCGGGACAGGGGCGCCTGGGAGCAGTACTTC
few | NA | TRBJ2-7 | TRBV27 | CASSSAYEQYF | TGTGCCAGCAGTTCTGCCTACGAGCAGTACTTC
few | NA | TRBJ2-3 | TRBV5-1 | CASSLAPIGTDTQYF | TGCGCCAGCAGCTTGGCCCCCATAGGAACAGATACGCAGTATTTT
NA | NA | TRBJ2-2 | TRBV27 | CASSLWAGSDTGELFF | TGTGCCAGCAGTTTATGGGCCGGGTCGGACACCGGGGAGCTGTTTTTT
NA | NA | TRBJ2-7 | TRBV7-2 | CASSPDQRTYEQYF | TGTGCCAGCAGCCCAGATCAGCGGACCTACGAGCAGTACTTC
few | NA | TRBJ2-1 | TRBV10-3 | CAISESQGPVYNEQFF | TGTGCCATCAGTGAGTCGCAGGGACCCGTTTACAATGAGCAGTTCTTC
NA | NA | TRBJ1-4 | TRBV12-3/TRBV12-4 | CAIKGATNEKLFF | TGTGCCATTAAGGGGGCAACTAATGAAAAACTGTTTTTT
NA | NA | TRBJ2-3 | TRBV15 | CATSRDMDTQYF | TGTGCCACCAGCAGAGATATGGATACGCAGTATTTT
NA | NA | TRBJ2-7 | TRBV29-1 | CSVAPGHPPYEQYF | TGCAGCGTTGCCCCGGGACACCCCCCCTACGAGCAGTACTTC
NA | TRBD2 | TRBJ2-7 | TRBV20-1 | CSARAQGSGAYEQYF | TGCAGTGCTAGAGCCCAGGGTAGCGGGGCCTACGAGCAGTACTTC
NA | TRBD1 | TRBJ2-1 | TRBV4-3 | CASSQGGTGDEQFF | TGCGCCAGCAGCCAAGGGGGGACAGGGGATGAGCAGTTCTTC
NA | TRBD2 | TRBJ2-1 | TRBV24-1 | CATSDLGAGDRNEQFF | TGTGCCACCAGTGATTTAGGGGCGGGAGATCGGAATGAGCAGTTCTTC
NA | TRBD2 | TRBJ2-1 | TRBV7-9 | CASSSTSGARDQFF | TGTGCCAGCAGCTCGACTAGCGGGGCTAGGGACCAGTTCTTC
few | TRBD1 | TRBJ1-1 | TRBV12-3/TRBV12-4 | CASSEAGTGDRAFF | TGTGCCAGCTCGGAAGCCGGGACAGGGGATAGGGCTTTCTTT
few | NA | TRBJ2-5 | TRBV6-2/TRBV6-3 | CASSPGKETQYF | TGTGCCAGCAGTCCTGGCAAGGAGACCCAGTACTTC
NA | NA | TRBJ2-1 | TRBV12-3/TRBV12-4 | CASSPIGGPYNEQFF | TGTGCCAGCAGTCCCATCGGGGGACCCTACAATGAGCAGTTCTTC
NA | NA | TRBJ2-7 | TRBV6-5 | CASSAPARYEQYF | TGTGCCAGCAGTGCCCCCGCGCGGTACGAGCAGTACTTC
NA | NA | TRBJ2-3 | TRBV5-1 | CASSLGTGPSTDTQYF | TGCGCCAGCAGCTTGGGTACGGGACCGAGCACAGATACGCAGTATTTT
NA | NA | TRBJ1-1 | TRBV27 | CASSLSETLLNTEAFF | TGTGCCAGCAGTTTATCGGAGACACTTTTGAACACTGAAGCTTTCTTT
few | TRBD2 | TRBJ2-3 | TRBV2 | CASGLAGGATDTQYF | TGTGCCAGCGGGCTAGCGGGAGGGGCGACAGATACGCAGTATTTT
NA | NA | TRBJ2-4 | TRBV29-1 | CSVGLAKNIQYF | TGCAGCGTTGGTCTAGCCAAAAACATTCAGTACTTC
NA | NA | TRBJ1-6 | TRBV7-9 | CASSPGRGANYSPLHF | TGTGCCAGCAGCCCGGGAAGGGGGGCCAATTATTCACCCCTCCACTTT
NA | NA | TRBJ2-7 | TRBV7-3 | CASSSGAGLVYEQYF | TGTGCCAGCAGCTCCGGGGCAGGGTTGGTCTACGAGCAGTACTTC
NA | TRBD1 | TRBJ2-5 | TRBV5-1 | CASSLRGQGDRETQYF | TGCGCCAGCAGCTTGAGGGGACAGGGGGATCGAGAGACCCAGTACTTC
NA | TRBD1 | TRBJ1-6 | TRBV7-9 | CASQTGFNYNSPLHF | TGTGCCAGCCAGACAGGGTTTAACTATAATTCACCCCTCCACTTT
NA | TRBD2 | TRBJ2-1 | TRBV30 | CAWSRRGGQYNEQFF | TGTGCCTGGAGTCGACGGGGGGGGCAGTACAATGAGCAGTTCTTC
many | TRBD1 | TRBJ2-1 | TRBV7-3 | CASSLEQGSGYNEQFF | TGTGCCAGCAGCTTAGAACAGGGGTCAGGATACAATGAGCAGTTCTTC
NA | NA | TRBJ2-1 | TRBV20-1 | CSASKKSSYNEQFF | TGCAGTGCTAGCAAGAAGAGCTCCTACAATGAGCAGTTCTTC
NA | TRBD1 | TRBJ2-4 | TRBV12-3/TRBV12-4 | CAIATGVHGVIQYF | TGTGCCATCGCGACAGGGGTCCATGGGGTCATTCAGTACTTC
few | TRBD2 | TRBJ2-1 | TRBV5-1 | CASSLGLAGLSGEQFF | TGCGCCAGCAGCTTGGGGCTAGCGGGACTCTCCGGTGAGCAGTTCTTC
NA | NA | TRBJ1-1 | TRBV27 | CASSLDRDTEAFF | TGTGCCAGCAGTTTAGATCGGGACACTGAAGCTTTCTTT
NA | NA | TRBJ2-1 | TRBV12-3/TRBV12-4 | CASSSGTTYNEQFF | TGTGCCAGCAGTTCCGGGACAACTTACAATGAGCAGTTCTTC
few | TRBD1 | TRBJ1-1 | TRBV6-5 | CASSYQPGQGYTEAFF | TGTGCCAGCAGTTACCAACCGGGACAGGGGTACACTGAAGCTTTCTTT
NA | NA | TRBJ2-5 | TRBV29-1 | CSVLLEQETQYF | TGCAGCGTTCTGTTAGAACAAGAGACCCAGTACTTC
few | NA | TRBJ2-3 | TRBV5-1 | CASREISTDTQYF | TGCGCCAGCAGAGAAATTAGCACAGATACGCAGTATTTT